The 10 T cell receptor beta chains below all came from one sample that was sequenced in a study of blood T cell repertoires in COVID-19. The method was immunoSEQ multiplex PCR; TCRdb's version includes in-frame clones alone and lacks a portion of them. Here the sample spans about 59,000 clones, about 80% being singletons. The specimen sequenced was peripheral blood. These receptors were collected from an elderly woman with acute or convalescent COVID-19.

V gene TRBV28 combines with J gene TRBJ2-2; TRBD1 agrees at 8 bases. Germline CDR1 and CDR2: MDHEN and SYDVKM. The trim removed 3 bases at V and 3 bases at J, leaving 3 bases unmatched. The CDR3 runs to 15 residues. The CDR3 loop reads CASSFGQGDTGELFF. In DNA form, the CDR3 reads TGTGCCAGCAGTTTCGGACAGGGTGACACCGGGGAGCTGTTTTTT.

The V gene is TRBV7-2, the J gene TRBJ1-4; D may be TRBD1 (5 bases). CDR1 and CDR2 from the germline V gene are SGHTA and FQGNSA. With 6 bases removed from V and 8 bases from J, the gap between germline ends came to 16 bases. CDR3 length equals 14 residues. For the CDR3, the DNA is TGTGCCAGCAGTCAGGGACGGGGAGGAGAAAAACTGTTTTTT. This codes for CASSQGRGGEKLFF. Filled out from reference TRBV7-2 and TRBJ1-4, the complete variable domain reads GAGVSQSPSNKVTEKGKDVELRCDPISGHTALYWYRQSLGQGLEFLIYFQGNSAPDKSGLPSDRFSAERTGGSVSTLTIQRTQQEDSAVYLCASSQGRGGEKLFFGSGTQLSVL.

The chain has TRBV5-5 and TRBJ1-2; tentative D call: TRBD1 (6 bases). Germline V gives CDR1 SGHKS, CDR2 YYEKEE (reference sequence). Trimming left V 0 bases short and J 5 bases short, with 17 bases between. The CDR3 sequence is 16 residues long. The CDR3 region is CASSLVLRGGAYGYTF. DNA for the CDR3: TGTGCCAGCAGCTTGGTTTTGAGGGGGGGTGCGTATGGCTACACCTTC.

The chain employs TRBV24-1 and TRBJ1-5, with 7 nucleotides matching TRBD1. Unmatched junction bases numbered 2, after V lost 3 bases and J lost 4 bases. The germline CDR1 and CDR2 sequences are KGHDR and SFDVKD. This CDR3 is built from 14 residues. The CDR3: CATSDSRGNQPQHF. In DNA form, the CDR3 reads TGTGCCACCAGTGATAGCAGGGGGAATCAGCCCCAGCATTTT.

The genes are TRBV5-6 and TRBJ1-2; a weak D match, TRBD1 (5 bases). The germline V and J ends were trimmed by 4 bases and 8 bases, with 18 bases remaining between them. CDR3 length: 14 residues. Germline CDR1 and CDR2: SGHDT and YYEEEE. The CDR3 reads CASSQSGLVAGYTF. CDR3 sequence (DNA): TGTGCCAGCAGCCAGTCAGGGCTGGTTGCCGGCTACACCTTC. The full variable domain, with the rest looked up from reference TRBV5-6 and TRBJ1-2, is DAGVTQSPTHLIKTRGQQVTLRCSPKSGHDTVSWYQQALGQGPQFIFQYYEEEERQRGNFPDRFSGHQFPNYSSELNVNALLLGDSALYLCASSQSGLVAGYTFGSGTRLTVV.

The chain carries TRBV4-1 and TRBJ2-1; D is perhaps TRBD1 (6 bases). Trimming pared 1 base from V and 5 bases from J, leaving 27 bases between. CDR1 is MGHRA and CDR2 is YSYEKL in the germline V gene. The CDR3 contains 20 residues. CDR3 DNA: TGCGCCAGCAGCCAAGTGAGGGGGAGCCAAAAGGGGCCCCAGGACAATGAGCAGTTCTTC. Translating gives CASSQVRGSQKGPQDNEQFF.

This rearrangement joins TRBV12-3 or TRBV12-4 to TRBJ2-7, with 10 bases fitting TRBD2. The trim removed 7 bases at V and 3 bases at J, leaving 0 bases unmatched. This CDR3 is 12 amino acids long. The CDR3 coding sequence is TGTGCCAGCACTAGCGGGGGCTACGAGCAGTACTTC. Translating it yields CASTSGGYEQYF.

The rearrangement links TRBV6-5 to TRBJ2-3; perhaps TRBD1 as D (6 bases). This CDR3 is 14 amino acids long. Germline V gene data show CDR1 as MNHEY and CDR2 as SVGAGI. The V end lost 4 bases, the J end lost 2 bases, and 10 bases lay between the germline ends. In nucleotides, the CDR3 is TGTGCCAGCAGTTTACGACAGGCCACAGATACGCAGTATTTT. This gives the protein CASSLRQATDTQYF.

This clone was observed once. The chain carries TRBV6-2 or TRBV6-3 and TRBJ2-1; 12 positions agree with TRBD2. CDR1 and CDR2 (germline): MNHEY, SVGEGT. The V gene end was trimmed by 2 bases and the J gene end by 6 bases; junction bases not matched to a gene: 2. The CDR3 consists of 15 residues. CDR3 DNA: TGTGCCAGCAGTTACCTAGCGGGGGGGTTCAATGAGCAGTTCTTC. Translated: CASSYLAGGFNEQFF.

This clone was counted a single time. This rearrangement joins TRBV27 to TRBJ2-7; 9 bases line up with TRBD1. The CDR3 runs to 13 residues. Trimming took 11 bases from V and 5 from J; bases not matched to a gene: 10. Germline CDR1 reads MNHEY; CDR2 reads SMNVEV (reference sequence). CDR3 sequence reads: CARTDRGDNEQYF. The CDR3 nucleotides are TGTGCCCGCACGGACAGGGGCGACAACGAGCAGTACTTC.